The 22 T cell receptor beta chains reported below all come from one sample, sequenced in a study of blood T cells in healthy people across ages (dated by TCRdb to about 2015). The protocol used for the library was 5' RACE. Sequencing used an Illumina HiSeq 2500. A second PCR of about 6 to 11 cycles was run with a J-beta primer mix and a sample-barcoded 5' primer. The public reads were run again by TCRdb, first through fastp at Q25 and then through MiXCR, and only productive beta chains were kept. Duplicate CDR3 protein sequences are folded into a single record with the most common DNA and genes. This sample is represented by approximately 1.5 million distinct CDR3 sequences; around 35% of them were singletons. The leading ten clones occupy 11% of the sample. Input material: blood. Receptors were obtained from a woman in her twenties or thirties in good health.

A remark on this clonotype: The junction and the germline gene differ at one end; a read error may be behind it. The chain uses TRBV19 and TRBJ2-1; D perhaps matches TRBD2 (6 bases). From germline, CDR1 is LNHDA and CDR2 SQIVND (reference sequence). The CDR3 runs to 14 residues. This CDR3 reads CVSSISGRYVEQFF. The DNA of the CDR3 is TGTGTCAGTAGTATCTCAGGGAGGTACGTTGAGCAGTTCTTC. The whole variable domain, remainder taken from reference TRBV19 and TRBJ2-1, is DGGITQSPKYLFRKEGQNVTLSCEQNLNHDAMYWYRQDPGQGLRLIYYSQIVNDFQKGDIAEGYSVSREKKESFPLTVTSAQKNPTAFYLCVSSISGRYVEQFFGPGTRLTVL.

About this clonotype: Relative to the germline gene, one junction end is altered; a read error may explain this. The CDR3, as DNA: TGTGCCAGCAGCCCGTCTAGCGGGGGGGCAGGGAGATCCTACGATGAGCAGTTCTTC. This encodes CASSPSSGGAGRSYDEQFF. V usage is TRBV7-2 and J usage is TRBJ2-1; 12 bases are a match to TRBD2. Germline loops: CDR1 SGHTA, CDR2 FQGNSA. This CDR3 is built from 19 residues.

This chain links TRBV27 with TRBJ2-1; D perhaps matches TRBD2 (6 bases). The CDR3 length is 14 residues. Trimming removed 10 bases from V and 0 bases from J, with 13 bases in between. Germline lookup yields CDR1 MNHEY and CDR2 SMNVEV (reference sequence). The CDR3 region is CATDPSDSYNEQFF. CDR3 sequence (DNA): TGTGCCACTGACCCTAGCGACTCCTACAATGAGCAGTTCTTC.

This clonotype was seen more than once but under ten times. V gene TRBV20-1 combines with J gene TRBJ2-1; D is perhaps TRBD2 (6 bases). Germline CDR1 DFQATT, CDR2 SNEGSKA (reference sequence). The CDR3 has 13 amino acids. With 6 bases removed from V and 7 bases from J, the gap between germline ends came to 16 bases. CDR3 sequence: CSASGLDRNEQFF. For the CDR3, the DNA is TGCAGTGCGTCGGGACTCGATAGAAATGAGCAGTTCTTC.

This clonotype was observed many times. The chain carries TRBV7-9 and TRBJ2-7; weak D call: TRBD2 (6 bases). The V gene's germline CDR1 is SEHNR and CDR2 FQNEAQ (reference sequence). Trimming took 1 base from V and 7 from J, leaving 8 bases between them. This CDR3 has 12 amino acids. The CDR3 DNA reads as TGTGCCAGCAGCTTAGACGGGAGTGAGCAGTACTTC. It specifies CASSLDGSEQYF.

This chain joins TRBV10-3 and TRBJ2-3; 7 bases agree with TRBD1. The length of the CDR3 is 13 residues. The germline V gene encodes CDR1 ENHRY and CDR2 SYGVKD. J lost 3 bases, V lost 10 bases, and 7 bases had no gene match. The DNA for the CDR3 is TGTGCCAACACAGGGGTGGTAACAGATACGCAGTATTTT. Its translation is CANTGVVTDTQYF.

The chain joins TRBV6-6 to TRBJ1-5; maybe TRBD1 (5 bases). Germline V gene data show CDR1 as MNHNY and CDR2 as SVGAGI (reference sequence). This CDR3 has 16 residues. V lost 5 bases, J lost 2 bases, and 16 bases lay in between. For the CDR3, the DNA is TGTGCCAGCAGTACTGCCCCGGTGGGGGGCAATCAGCCCCAGCATTTT. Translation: CASSTAPVGGNQPQHF.

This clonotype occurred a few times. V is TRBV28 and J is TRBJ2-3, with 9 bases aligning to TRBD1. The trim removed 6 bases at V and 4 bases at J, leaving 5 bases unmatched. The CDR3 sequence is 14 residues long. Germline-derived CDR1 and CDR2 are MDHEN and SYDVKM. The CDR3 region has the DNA TGTGCCAGCAGGGGGGACAGGGAAGCAGATACGCAGTATTTT. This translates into CASRGDREADTQYF. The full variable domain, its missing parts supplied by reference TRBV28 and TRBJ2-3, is DVKVTQSSRYLVKRTGEKVFLECVQDMDHENMFWYRQDPGLGLRLIYFSYDVKMKEKGDIPEGYSVSREKKERFSLILESASTNQTSMYLCASRGDREADTQYFGPGTRLTVL.

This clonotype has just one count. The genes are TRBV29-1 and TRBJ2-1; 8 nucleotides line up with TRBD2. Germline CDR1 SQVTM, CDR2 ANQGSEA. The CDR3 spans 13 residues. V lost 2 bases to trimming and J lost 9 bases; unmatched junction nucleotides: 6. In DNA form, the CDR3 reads TGCAGCGTTGAACAGCGGGGGTTCGGTGAGCAGTTCTTC. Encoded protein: CSVEQRGFGEQFF.

DNA for the CDR3: TGTGCCAGCAGCTCCGGGACTAGCGGGACCGTCCGGGTCAATGAGCAGTTCTTC. It specifies CASSSGTSGTVRVNEQFF. The rearrangement joins TRBV11-2 to TRBJ2-1; 13 nucleotides line up with TRBD2. This CDR3 has 18 amino acids. Trimming at V came to 4 bases and at J to 6 bases, leaving 12 bases not matched to a gene. Germline-derived CDR1 and CDR2 are SGHAT and FQNNGV.

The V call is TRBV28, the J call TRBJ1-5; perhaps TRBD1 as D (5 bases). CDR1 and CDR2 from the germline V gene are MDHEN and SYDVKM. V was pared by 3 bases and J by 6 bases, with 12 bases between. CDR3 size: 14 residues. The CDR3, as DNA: TGTGCCAGCAGTTTCTCGCAGGGACGTCAGCCCCAGCATTTT. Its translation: CASSFSQGRQPQHF.

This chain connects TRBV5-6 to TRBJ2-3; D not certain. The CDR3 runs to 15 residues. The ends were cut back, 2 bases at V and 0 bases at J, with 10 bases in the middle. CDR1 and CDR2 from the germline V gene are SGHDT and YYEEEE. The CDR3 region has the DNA TGTGCCAGCAGCTTATACTTTACGAGCACAGATACGCAGTATTTT. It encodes CASSLYFTSTDTQYF.

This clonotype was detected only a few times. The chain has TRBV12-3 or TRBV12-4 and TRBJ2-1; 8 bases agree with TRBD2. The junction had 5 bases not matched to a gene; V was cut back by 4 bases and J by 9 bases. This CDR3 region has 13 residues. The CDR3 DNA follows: TGTGCCAGCAGTTCGACTAGCGCCGGTGAGCAGTTCTTC. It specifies CASSSTSAGEQFF.

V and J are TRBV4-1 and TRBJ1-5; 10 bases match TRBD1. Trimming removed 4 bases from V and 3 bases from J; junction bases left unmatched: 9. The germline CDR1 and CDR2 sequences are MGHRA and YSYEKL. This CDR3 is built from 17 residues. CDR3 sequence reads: CASSPPTGTGVNQPQHF. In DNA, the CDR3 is TGCGCCAGCAGCCCTCCTACCGGGACAGGGGTCAATCAGCCCCAGCATTTT.

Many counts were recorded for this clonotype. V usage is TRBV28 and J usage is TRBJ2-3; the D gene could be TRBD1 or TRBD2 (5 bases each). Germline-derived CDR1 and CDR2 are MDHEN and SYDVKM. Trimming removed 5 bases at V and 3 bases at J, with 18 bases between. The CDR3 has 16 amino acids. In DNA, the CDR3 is TGTGCCAGCAGTCCAACACTCGACAGACTAACAGATACGCAGTATTTT. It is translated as CASSPTLDRLTDTQYF.

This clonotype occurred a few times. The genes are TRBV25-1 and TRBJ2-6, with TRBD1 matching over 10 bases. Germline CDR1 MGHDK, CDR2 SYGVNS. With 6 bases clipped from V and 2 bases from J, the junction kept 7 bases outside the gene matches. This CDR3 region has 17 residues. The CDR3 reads CASSLGQGRTGANVLTF. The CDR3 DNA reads TGTGCCAGCAGCCTGGGACAGGGGAGAACTGGGGCCAACGTCCTGACTTTC.

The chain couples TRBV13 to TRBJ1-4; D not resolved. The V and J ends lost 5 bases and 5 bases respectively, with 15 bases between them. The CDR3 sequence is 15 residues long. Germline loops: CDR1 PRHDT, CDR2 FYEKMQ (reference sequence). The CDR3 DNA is TGTGCCAGCAGCCCCTACCCCGGCACAAATGAAAAACTGTTTTTT. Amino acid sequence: CASSPYPGTNEKLFF.

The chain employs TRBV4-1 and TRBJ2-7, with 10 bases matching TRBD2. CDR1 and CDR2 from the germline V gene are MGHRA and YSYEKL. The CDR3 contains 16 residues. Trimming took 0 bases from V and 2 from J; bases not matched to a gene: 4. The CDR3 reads CASSQEELAGTYEQYF. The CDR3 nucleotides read TGCGCCAGCAGCCAAGAAGAACTAGCGGGGACCTACGAGCAGTACTTC.

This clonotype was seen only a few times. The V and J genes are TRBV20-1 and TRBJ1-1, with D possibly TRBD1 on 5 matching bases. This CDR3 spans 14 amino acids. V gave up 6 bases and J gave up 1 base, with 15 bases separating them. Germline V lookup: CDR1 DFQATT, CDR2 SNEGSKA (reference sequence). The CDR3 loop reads CSAQLGAANTEAFF. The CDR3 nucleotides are TGCAGTGCCCAGTTAGGGGCGGCGAACACTGAAGCTTTCTTT.

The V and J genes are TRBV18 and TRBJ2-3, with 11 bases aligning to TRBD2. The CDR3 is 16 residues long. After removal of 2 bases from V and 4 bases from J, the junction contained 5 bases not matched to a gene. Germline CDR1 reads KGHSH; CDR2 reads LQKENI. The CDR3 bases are TGTGCCAGCTCACCAATAGCGGGAGGGCCGGCAGATACGCAGTATTTT. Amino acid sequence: CASSPIAGGPADTQYF.

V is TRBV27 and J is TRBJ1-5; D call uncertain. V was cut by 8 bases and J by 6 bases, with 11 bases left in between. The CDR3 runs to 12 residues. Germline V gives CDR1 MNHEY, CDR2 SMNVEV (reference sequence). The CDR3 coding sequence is TGTGCCAGCGGGAGACCACTTCAGCCCCAGCATTTT. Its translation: CASGRPLQPQHF.

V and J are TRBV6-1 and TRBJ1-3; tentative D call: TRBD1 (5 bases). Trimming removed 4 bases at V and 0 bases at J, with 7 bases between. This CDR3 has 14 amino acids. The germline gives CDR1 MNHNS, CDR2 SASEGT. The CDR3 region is CASSVRGSGNTIYF. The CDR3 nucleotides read TGTGCCAGCAGTGTAAGGGGCTCTGGAAACACCATATATTTT.